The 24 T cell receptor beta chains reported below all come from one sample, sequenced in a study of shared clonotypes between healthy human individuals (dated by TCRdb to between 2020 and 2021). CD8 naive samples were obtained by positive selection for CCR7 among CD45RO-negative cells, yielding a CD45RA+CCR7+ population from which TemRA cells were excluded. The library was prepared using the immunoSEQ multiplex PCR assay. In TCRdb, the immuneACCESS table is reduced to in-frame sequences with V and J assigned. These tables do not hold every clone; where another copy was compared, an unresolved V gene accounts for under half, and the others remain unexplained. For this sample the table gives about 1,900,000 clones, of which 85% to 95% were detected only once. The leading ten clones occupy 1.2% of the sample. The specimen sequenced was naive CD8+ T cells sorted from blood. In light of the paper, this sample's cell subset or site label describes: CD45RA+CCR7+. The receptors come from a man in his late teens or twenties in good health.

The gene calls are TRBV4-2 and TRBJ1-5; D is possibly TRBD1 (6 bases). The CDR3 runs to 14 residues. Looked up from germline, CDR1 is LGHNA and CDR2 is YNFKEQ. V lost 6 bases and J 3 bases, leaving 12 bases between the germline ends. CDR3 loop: CASSYTGYNQPQHF. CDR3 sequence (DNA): TGTGCCAGCAGTTACACAGGGTACAATCAGCCCCAGCATTTT.

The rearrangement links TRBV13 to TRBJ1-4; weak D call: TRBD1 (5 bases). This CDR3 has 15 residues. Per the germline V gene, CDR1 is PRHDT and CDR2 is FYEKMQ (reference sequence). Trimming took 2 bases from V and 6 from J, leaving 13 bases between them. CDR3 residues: CASSLYGGFDEKLFF. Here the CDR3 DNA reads TGTGCCAGCAGCTTATATGGGGGGTTCGATGAAAAACTGTTTTTT.

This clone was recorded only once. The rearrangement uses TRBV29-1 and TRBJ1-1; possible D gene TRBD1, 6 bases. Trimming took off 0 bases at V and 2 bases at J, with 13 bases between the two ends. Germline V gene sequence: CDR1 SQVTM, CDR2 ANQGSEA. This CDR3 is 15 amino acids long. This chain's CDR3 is CSVEDLWGANTEAFF. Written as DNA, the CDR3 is TGCAGCGTTGAAGATTTGTGGGGGGCCAACACTGAAGCTTTCTTT. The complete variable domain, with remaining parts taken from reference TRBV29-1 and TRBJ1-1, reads SAVISQKPSRDICQRGTSLTIQCQVDSQVTMMFWYRQQPGQSLTLIATANQGSEATYESGFVIDKFPISRPNLTFSTLTVSNMSPEDSSIYLCSVEDLWGANTEAFFGQGTRLTVV.

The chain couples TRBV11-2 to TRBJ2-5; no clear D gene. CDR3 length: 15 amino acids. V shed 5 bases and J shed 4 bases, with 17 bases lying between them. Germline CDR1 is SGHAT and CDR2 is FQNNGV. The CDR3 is CASSPSTAVRETQYF. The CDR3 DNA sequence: TGTGCCAGCAGCCCCTCCACCGCAGTGCGAGAGACCCAGTACTTC.

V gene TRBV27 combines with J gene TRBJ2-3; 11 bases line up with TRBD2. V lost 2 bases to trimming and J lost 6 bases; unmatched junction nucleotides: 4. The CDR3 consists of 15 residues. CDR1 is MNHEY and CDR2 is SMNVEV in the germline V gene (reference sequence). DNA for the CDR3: TGTGCCAGCAGTTTACCGACTAGCGGGATGGATACGCAGTATTTT. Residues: CASSLPTSGMDTQYF.

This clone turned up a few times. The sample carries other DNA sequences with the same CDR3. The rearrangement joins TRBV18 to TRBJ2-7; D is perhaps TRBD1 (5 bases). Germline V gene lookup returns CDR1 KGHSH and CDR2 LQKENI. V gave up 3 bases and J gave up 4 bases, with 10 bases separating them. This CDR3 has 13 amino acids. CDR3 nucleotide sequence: TGTGCCAGCTCACCTCGAGACAGTTACGAGCAGTACTTC. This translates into CASSPRDSYEQYF.

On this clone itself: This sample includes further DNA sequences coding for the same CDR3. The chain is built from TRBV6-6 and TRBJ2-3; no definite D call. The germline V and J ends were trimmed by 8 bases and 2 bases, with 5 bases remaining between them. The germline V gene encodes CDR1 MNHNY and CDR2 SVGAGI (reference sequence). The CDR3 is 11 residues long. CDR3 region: CASWATDTQYF. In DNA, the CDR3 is TGTGCCAGCTGGGCCACAGATACGCAGTATTTT.

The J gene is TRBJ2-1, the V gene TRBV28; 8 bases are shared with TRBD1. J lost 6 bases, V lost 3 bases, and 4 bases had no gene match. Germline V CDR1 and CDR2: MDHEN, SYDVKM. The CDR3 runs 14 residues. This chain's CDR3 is CASSFPDRGNEQFF. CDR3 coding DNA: TGTGCCAGCAGTTTCCCTGACAGGGGCAATGAGCAGTTCTTC.

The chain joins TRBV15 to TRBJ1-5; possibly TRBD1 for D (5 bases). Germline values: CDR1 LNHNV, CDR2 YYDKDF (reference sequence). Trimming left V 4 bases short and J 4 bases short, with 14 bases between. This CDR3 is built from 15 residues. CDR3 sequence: CATSTLARGNQPQHF. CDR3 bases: TGTGCCACCAGCACCTTAGCGAGGGGTAATCAGCCCCAGCATTTT.

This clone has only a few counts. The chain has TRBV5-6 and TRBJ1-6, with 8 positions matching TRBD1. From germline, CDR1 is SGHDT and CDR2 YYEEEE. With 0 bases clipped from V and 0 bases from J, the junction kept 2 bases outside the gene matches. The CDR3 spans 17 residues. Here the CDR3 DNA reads TGTGCCAGCAGCTTGGGTACAGGGGGCTCCTATAATTCACCCCTCCACTTT. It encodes CASSLGTGGSYNSPLHF.

CDR3 bases: TGTGCCAGCAGCTTAGCGGGGACTGGAAACACCATATATTTT. Its protein product is CASSLAGTGNTIYF. The chain employs TRBV7-8 and TRBJ1-3, with D hard to call. Trimming removed 0 bases at V and 2 bases at J, with 5 bases between. Germline loops: CDR1 SGHVS, CDR2 FQNEAQ. The CDR3 runs 14 residues.

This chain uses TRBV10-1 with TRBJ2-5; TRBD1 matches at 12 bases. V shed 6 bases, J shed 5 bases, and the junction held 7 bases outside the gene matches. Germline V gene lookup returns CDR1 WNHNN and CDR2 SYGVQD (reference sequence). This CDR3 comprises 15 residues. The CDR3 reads CASSGGTGGMETQYF. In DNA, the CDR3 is TGCGCCAGCAGCGGAGGGACAGGGGGCATGGAGACCCAGTACTTC.

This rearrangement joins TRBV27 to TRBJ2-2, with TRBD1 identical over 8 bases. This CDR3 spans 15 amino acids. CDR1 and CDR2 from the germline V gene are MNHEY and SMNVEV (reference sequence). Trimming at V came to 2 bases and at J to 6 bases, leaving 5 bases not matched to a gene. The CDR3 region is CASSLMAGGSGELFF. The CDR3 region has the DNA TGTGCCAGCAGTTTAATGGCAGGGGGCTCCGGGGAGCTGTTTTTT.

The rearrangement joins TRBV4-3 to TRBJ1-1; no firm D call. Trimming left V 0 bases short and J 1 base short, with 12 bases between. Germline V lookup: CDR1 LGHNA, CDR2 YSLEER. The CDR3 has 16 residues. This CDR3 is CASSQEWQEENTEAFF. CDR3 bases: TGCGCCAGCAGCCAAGAATGGCAGGAGGAGAACACTGAAGCTTTCTTT.

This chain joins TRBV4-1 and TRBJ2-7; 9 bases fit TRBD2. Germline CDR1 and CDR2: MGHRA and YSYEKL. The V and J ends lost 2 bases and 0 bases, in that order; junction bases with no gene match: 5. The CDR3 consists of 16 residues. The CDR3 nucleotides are TGCGCCAGCAGCCAAATAGCGGGGGCCGACTCCTACGAGCAGTACTTC. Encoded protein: CASSQIAGADSYEQYF.

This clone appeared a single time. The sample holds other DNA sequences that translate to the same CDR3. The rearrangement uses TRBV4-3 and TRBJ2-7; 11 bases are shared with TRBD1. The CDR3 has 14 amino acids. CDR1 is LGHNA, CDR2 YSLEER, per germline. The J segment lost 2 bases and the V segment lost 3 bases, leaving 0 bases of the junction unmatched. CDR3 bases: TGCGCCAGCAGCCAGGGACAGGGGGCCTACGAGCAGTACTTC. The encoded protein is CASSQGQGAYEQYF.

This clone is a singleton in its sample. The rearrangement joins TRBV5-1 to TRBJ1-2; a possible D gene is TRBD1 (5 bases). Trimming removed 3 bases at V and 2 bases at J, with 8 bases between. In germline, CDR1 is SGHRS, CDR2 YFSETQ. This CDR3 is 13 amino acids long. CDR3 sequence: CASSSGQNYGYTF. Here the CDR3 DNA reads TGCGCCAGCAGCTCGGGGCAGAACTATGGCTACACCTTC.

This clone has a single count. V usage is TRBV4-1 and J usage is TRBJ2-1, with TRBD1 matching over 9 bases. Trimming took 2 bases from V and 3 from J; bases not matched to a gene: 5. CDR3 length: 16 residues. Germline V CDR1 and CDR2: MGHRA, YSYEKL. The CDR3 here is CASSQPGQGFYNEQFF. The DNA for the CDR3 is TGCGCCAGCAGCCAACCTGGACAGGGGTTCTACAATGAGCAGTTCTTC.

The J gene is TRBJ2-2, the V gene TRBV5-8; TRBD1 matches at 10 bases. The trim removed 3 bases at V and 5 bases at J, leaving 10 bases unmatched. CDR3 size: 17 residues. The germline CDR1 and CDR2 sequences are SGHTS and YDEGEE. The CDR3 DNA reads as TGTGCCAGCAGCTCAGAAAGGGACAGGGGATTGACCGGGGAGCTGTTTTTT. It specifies CASSSERDRGLTGELFF.

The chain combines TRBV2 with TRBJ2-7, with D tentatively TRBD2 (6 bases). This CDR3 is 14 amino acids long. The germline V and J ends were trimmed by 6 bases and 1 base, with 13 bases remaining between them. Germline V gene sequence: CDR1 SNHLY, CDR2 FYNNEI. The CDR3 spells CASSWEAGSYEQYF. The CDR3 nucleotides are TGTGCCAGCAGCTGGGAGGCGGGTTCCTACGAGCAGTACTTC. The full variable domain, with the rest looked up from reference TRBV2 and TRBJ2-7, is EPEVTQTPSHQVTQMGQEVILRCVPISNHLYFYWYRQILGQKVEFLVSFYNNEISEKSEIFDDQFSVERPDGSNFTLKIRSTKLEDSAMYFCASSWEAGSYEQYFGPGTRLTVT.

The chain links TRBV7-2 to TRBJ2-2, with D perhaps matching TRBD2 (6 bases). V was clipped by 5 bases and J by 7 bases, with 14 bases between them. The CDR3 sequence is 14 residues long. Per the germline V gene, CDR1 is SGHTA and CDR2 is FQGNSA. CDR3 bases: TGTGCCAGCAGCCCCTCGGACGGGGGCGGGGAGCTGTTTTTT. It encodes CASSPSDGGGELFF.

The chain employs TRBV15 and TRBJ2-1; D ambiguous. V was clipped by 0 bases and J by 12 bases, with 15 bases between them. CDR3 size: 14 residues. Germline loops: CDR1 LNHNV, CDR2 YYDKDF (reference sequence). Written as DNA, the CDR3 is TGTGCCACCAGCAGAGATGAGCTTGGACCCGGGCAGTTCTTC. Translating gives CATSRDELGPGQFF.

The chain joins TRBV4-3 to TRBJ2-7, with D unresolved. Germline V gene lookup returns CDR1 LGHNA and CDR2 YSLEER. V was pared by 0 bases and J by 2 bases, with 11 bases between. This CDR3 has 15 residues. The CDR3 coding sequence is TGCGCCAGCAGCCAAGATCTTTCTGATACCTACGAGCAGTACTTC. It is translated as CASSQDLSDTYEQYF.

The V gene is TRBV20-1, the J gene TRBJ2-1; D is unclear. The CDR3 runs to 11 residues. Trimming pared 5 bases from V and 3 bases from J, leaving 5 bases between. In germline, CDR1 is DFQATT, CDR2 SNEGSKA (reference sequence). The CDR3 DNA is TGCAGTGCTCCTCACTACAATGAGCAGTTCTTC. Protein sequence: CSAPHYNEQFF.